This entry lists 19 T cell receptor beta chains sequenced from one sample in a study of regulatory T cells in long-lasting Graves disease. Combining iRepertoire HTBI primers with Arm-PCR of CDR3 regions, the authors built TCR beta libraries. MiXCR, run by TCRdb on the multiplex PCR reads, gives a single entry per CDR3 protein. The sample has a few hundred thousand distinct CDR3 sequences, 20% to 25% seen once. Time point defined: newly diagnosed GD, antithyroid drugs for less than 3 months. With RNA extracted from PBMCs as input, the TCR library was made. The input for sequencing was peripheral blood mononuclear cells (PBMCs), taken at new diagnosis, from a patient treated with antithyroid drugs. Every receptor here comes from a female donor with Graves disease.

The V call is TRBV7-9, the J call TRBJ2-3; 7 nucleotides line up with TRBD2. V was pared by 5 bases and J by 4 bases, with 6 bases of the junction left unmatched. CDR3 length equals 14 residues. Per germline, CDR1 SEHNR and CDR2 FQNEAQ (reference sequence). CDR3 sequence: CASSGGVSADTQYF. CDR3 in DNA: TGTGCCAGCAGCGGGGGGGTGAGCGCAGATACGCAGTATTTT. Full variable domain (rest looked up from reference TRBV7-9 and TRBJ2-3): DTGVSQNPRHKITKRGQNVTFRCDPISEHNRLYWYRQTLGQGPEFLTYFQNEAQLEKSRLLSDRFSAERPKGSFSTLEIQRTEQGDSAMYLCASSGGVSADTQYFGPGTRLTVL.

The chain uses TRBV11-1 and TRBJ1-6; no clear D. V lost 3 bases and J 6 bases, leaving 9 bases between the germline ends. The CDR3 covers 14 residues. Germline CDR1 and CDR2: SGHAT and FQDESV (reference sequence). The CDR3: CASSFRRFNSPLHF. The CDR3 nucleotides read TGTGCCAGCAGCTTCAGGCGCTTTAATTCACCCCTCCACTTT.

The chain carries TRBV7-8 and TRBJ2-2; 8 positions match TRBD1. Looked up from germline, CDR1 is SGHVS and CDR2 is FQNEAQ. V gave up 5 bases and J gave up 3 bases; unmatched junction bases: 17. There are 19 residues in the CDR3. The CDR3 loop reads CASSADGQGFSVDTGELFF. The CDR3 nucleotides are TGTGCCAGCAGCGCAGACGGACAGGGATTTTCTGTCGACACCGGGGAGCTGTTTTTT.

Note on this clonotype: A much larger clone sits a single nucleotide away, making a read error possible. The rearrangement uses TRBV3-1 and TRBJ2-7; 8 bases are shared with TRBD1. CDR1 and CDR2 from the germline V gene are LGHDT and YNNKEL (reference sequence). This CDR3 spans 17 amino acids. CDR3 amino acids: CASSQDEAGGASYEQHF. The CDR3 DNA is TGCGCCAGCAGCCAAGATGAAGCAGGGGGCGCATCCTACGAGCAGCACTTC.

Concerning this clonotype itself: This probably arose from a read error, given a far larger clone one base away. V usage is TRBV2 and J usage is TRBJ2-1; D is unresolved. The end of the DNA is better explained by TRBJ2-5, so the J call may be wrong. The CDR3 sequence is 13 residues long. Germline assignment: CDR1 SNHLY and CDR2 FYNNEI. The CDR3 sequence: CADGAAQGETQYF. CDR3 DNA: TGTGCCGACGGAGCAGCCCAAGGAGAGACCCAGTACTTC.

This chain links TRBV19 with TRBJ1-1; 7 nucleotides line up with TRBD1. J was trimmed by 1 base and V by 5 bases; bases with no gene match: 7. Germline V lookup: CDR1 LNHDA, CDR2 SQIVND (reference sequence). The CDR3 is 15 amino acids. This CDR3 is CASSLSHRGNTEAFF. CDR3 in DNA: TGTGCCAGTAGTCTATCCCACAGGGGGAACACTGAAGCTTTCTTT.

J is TRBJ1-5 and V is TRBV28, with a weak D call TRBD1 (6 bases). The germline CDR1 and CDR2 sequences are MDHEN and SYDVKM. V lost 2 bases and J lost 5, with 16 bases in between. This CDR3 comprises 16 residues. The CDR3 sequence is CASSLQQGMGYQPQHF. Here the CDR3 DNA reads TGTGCCAGCAGTTTACAACAGGGTATGGGGTATCAGCCCCAGCATTTT.

In this sample, this clonotype turned up many times. The chain recombines TRBV12-3 or TRBV12-4 with TRBJ1-4; possible D gene TRBD1, 5 bases. The CDR3 consists of 13 residues. The ends were cut back, 3 bases at V and 8 bases at J, with 10 bases in the middle. CDR3 residues: CASSLDTPEKLFF. CDR3 nucleotide sequence: TGTGCCAGCAGTTTGGACACTCCCGAAAAACTGTTTTTT.

This clonotype came up a few times. CDR3 nucleotides: TGTGCCAGCAGCGCCGGACGGTATAGCAATCAGCCCCAGCATTTT. Translated: CASSAGRYSNQPQHF. The chain couples TRBV9 to TRBJ1-5; D remains unclear. V shed 3 bases and J shed 0 bases, with 10 bases lying between them. Germline values: CDR1 SGDLS, CDR2 YYNGEE. The CDR3 has 15 residues.

Remarks on this clonotype: Given a far larger clone just one base away, this is likely a sequencing read error. The chain links TRBV6-9 to TRBJ2-4; the D gene is possibly TRBD2 (6 bases). The J call is uncertain, as TRBJ2-1 better fits the DNA end. The V gene's germline CDR1 is MNHGY and CDR2 SVAAGI. This CDR3 spans 17 amino acids. The CDR3 loop reads CASSYSIGTWGLNGQFF. CDR3 coding DNA: TGTGCCAGCAGTTATTCGATCGGGACTTGGGGCCTCAATGGGCAGTTCTTC.

This clonotype was detected ten times or more. The V gene is TRBV7-9, the J gene TRBJ2-3; possible D gene TRBD1, 5 bases. Germline CDR1 and CDR2: SEHNR and FQNEAQ (reference sequence). This CDR3 spans 12 amino acids. Trimming stripped 5 bases from V and 9 bases from J, with 12 bases between. The chain's CDR3 is CASSPREGTQYF. The CDR3 DNA reads TGTGCCAGCAGCCCCAGGGAAGGGACGCAGTATTTT.

CDR3 residues: CASSYSGGGPYNSPLHF. The CDR3 DNA sequence: TGTGCCAGCAGTTACTCGGGCGGCGGACCCTATAATTCACCCCTCCACTTT. V is TRBV6-6 and J is TRBJ1-6; D is ambiguous. This CDR3 spans 17 amino acids. The V and J ends lost 0 bases and 2 bases respectively, with 11 bases between them. Germline V CDR1 and CDR2: MNHNY, SVGAGI (reference sequence).

This clonotype was counted ten times or more. The chain has TRBV20-1 and TRBJ2-7, with 7 bases aligning to TRBD1. This CDR3 region has 15 residues. Germline V lookup: CDR1 DFQATT, CDR2 SNEGSKA (reference sequence). After removal of 5 bases from V and 1 base from J, the junction contained 11 bases not matched to a gene. CDR3 in amino acids: CSAVQTSGGSYEQYF. The CDR3 nucleotides are TGCAGTGCTGTTCAAACTTCAGGGGGTTCCTACGAGCAGTACTTC.

The chain is built from TRBV7-2 and TRBJ2-7; tentative D call: TRBD2 (5 bases). The CDR3 covers 16 residues. Looked up from germline, CDR1 is SGHTA and CDR2 is FQGNSA. Trimming stripped 5 bases from V and 0 bases from J, with 17 bases between. The CDR3 loop is CASSVTRTASSYEQYF. The CDR3 DNA reads as TGTGCCAGCAGCGTTACCCGGACTGCGAGCTCCTACGAGCAGTACTTC. Full variable domain (remainder filled in from reference TRBV7-2 and TRBJ2-7): GAGVSQSPSNKVTEKGKDVELRCDPISGHTALYWYRQSLGQGLEFLIYFQGNSAPDKSGLPSDRFSAERTGGSVSTLTIQRTQQEDSAVYLCASSVTRTASSYEQYFGPGTRLTVT.

This clonotype was counted at least ten times. This chain uses TRBV7-9 with TRBJ1-3; D is ambiguous. The germline V and J ends were trimmed by 5 bases and 2 bases, with 13 bases remaining between them. Per germline, CDR1 SEHNR and CDR2 FQNEAQ (reference sequence). The CDR3 has 15 residues. CDR3 DNA sequence: TGTGCCAGCAGCCATCCGAGGACGGCTGGAAACACCATATATTTT. This codes for CASSHPRTAGNTIYF.

This clonotype was counted many times. This sequence joins TRBV5-1 and TRBJ1-1; D gene unclear. Germline CDR1 and CDR2: SGHRS and YFSETQ. The V and J ends lost 4 bases and 1 base respectively, with 14 bases between them. CDR3 length equals 15 residues. CDR3 residues: CASSTALESNTEAFF. In nucleotides, the CDR3 is TGCGCCAGCAGCACGGCACTTGAATCGAACACTGAAGCTTTCTTT.

The chain combines TRBV15 with TRBJ2-3; D ambiguous. CDR3 size: 10 residues. The V gene's germline CDR1 is LNHNV and CDR2 YYDKDF (reference sequence). Deletions cut 4 bases from V and 4 bases from J, with 0 bases between. The CDR3 spells CATSTDTQYF. The CDR3 DNA is TGTGCCACCAGCACAGATACGCAGTATTTT. Drawing the rest from reference TRBV15 and TRBJ2-3, the complete variable domain is DAMVIQNPRYQVTQFGKPVTLSCSQTLNHNVMYWYQQKSSQAPKLLFHYYDKDFNNEADTPDNFQSRRPNTSFCFLDIRSPGLGDTAMYLCATSTDTQYFGPGTRLTVL.

This clonotype was found a few times. The rearrangement joins TRBV30 to TRBJ2-7, with TRBD2 identical over 7 bases. Trimming cost V 3 bases and J 3 bases; bases outside gene matches: 2. The CDR3 totals 12 residues. Germline V gene sequence: CDR1 GTSNPN, CDR2 SVGIG (reference sequence). The CDR3 DNA reads TGTGCCTGGAGCGGGGGGAACTACGAGCAGTACTTC. Its translation: CAWSGGNYEQYF.

The sample holds many counts of this clonotype. The chain links TRBV29-1 to TRBJ2-7; 7 nucleotides match TRBD1. V dropped 5 bases and J dropped 1; count of bases not matched to a gene: 14. The CDR3 has 16 residues. Germline CDR1 SQVTM, CDR2 ANQGSEA. This chain's CDR3 is CSVRGDPRDRSYEQYF. DNA for the CDR3: TGCAGCGTTAGAGGAGACCCCCGGGACAGATCCTACGAGCAGTACTTC.